This T cell receptor (beta chain) was retrieved from a study of identical twins. The V gene lost 5 bases and the J gene lost 11 bases, with 15 bases spanning the gap. This CDR3 has 12 residues. In germline, CDR1 is SGHTA, CDR2 FQGNSA. In TCRdb, the 5' RACE reads were re-called with MiXCR into one record per CDR3 protein. The sample includes more than 600,000 distinct CDR3 sequences, about 20% of them seen just once. The data were also submitted as part of a second study, on T cells expressing NK-cell markers. That source notes: Repertoires of TCR beta were obtained from T cells sorted as CD3+CD56+NKG2C+, CD3+CD56+NKG2C- and CD3+CD56-NKG2C+. Each of roughly six donors carried dominant NKG2C+ clonotypes accounting for about 1.0-7.0% of CD8+ T cells. The same clonotypes also predominated in the CD3+CD56-NKG2C+ fraction of several donors.

The chain carries TRBV7-2 and TRBJ1-1, with D unclear. Source material: PBMCs. This TCR was recovered from a woman younger than 35 in good health. The CDR3 sequence: CASSPGIFTAFF. The DNA of the CDR3 is TGTGCCAGCAGCCCCGGGATCTTTACCGCTTTCTTT.